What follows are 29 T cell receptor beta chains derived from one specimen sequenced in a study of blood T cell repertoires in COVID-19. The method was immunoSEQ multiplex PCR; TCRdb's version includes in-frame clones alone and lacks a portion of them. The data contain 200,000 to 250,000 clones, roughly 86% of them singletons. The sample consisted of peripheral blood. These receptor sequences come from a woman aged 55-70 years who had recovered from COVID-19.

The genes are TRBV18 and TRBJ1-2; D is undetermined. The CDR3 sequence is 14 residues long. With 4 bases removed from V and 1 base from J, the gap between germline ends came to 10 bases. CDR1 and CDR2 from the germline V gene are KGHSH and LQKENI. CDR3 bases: TGTGCCAGCTCACTTGAACAGATTAACTATGGCTACACCTTC. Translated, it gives CASSLEQINYGYTF.

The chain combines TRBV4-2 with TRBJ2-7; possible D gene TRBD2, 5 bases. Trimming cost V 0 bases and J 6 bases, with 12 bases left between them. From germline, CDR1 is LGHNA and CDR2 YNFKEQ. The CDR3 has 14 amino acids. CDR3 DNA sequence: TGTGCCAGCAGCCAAGATCGGGGTAGTTTCGAGCAGTACTTC. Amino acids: CASSQDRGSFEQYF.

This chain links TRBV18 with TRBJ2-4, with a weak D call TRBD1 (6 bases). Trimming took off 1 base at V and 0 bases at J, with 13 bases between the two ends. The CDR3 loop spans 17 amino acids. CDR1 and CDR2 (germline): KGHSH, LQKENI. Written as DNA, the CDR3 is TGTGCCAGCTCACCACAGGGCAGGGGAATAGCCAAAAACATTCAGTACTTC. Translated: CASSPQGRGIAKNIQYF.

The CDR3 is CASSLRAPGGDLYNEQFF. CDR3 in DNA: TGTGCCAGCAGTTTAAGGGCCCCCGGGGGGGATTTGTACAATGAGCAGTTCTTC. The rearrangement uses TRBV27 and TRBJ2-1; 8 positions match TRBD2. This CDR3 is built from 18 residues. J was trimmed by 4 bases and V by 2 bases; bases with no gene match: 13. In germline, CDR1 is MNHEY, CDR2 SMNVEV (reference sequence).

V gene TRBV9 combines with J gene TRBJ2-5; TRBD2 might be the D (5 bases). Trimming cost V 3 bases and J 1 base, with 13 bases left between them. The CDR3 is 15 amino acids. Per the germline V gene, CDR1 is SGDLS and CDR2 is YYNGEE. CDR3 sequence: CASSAGIGPQETQYF. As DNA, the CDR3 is TGTGCCAGCAGCGCCGGGATCGGCCCCCAAGAGACCCAGTACTTC.

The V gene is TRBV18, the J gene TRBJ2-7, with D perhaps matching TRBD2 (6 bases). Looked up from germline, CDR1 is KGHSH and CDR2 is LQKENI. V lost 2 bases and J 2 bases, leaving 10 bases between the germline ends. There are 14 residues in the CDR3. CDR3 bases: TGTGCCAGCTCACCATCGGGGAGGCCCTACGAGCAGTACTTC. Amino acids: CASSPSGRPYEQYF.

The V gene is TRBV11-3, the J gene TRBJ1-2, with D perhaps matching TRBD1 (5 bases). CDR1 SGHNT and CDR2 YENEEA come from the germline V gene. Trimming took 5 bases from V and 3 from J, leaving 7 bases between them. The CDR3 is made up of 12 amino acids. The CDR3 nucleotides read TGTGCCAGCAGCCCCAGGGACTATGGCTACACCTTC. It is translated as CASSPRDYGYTF.

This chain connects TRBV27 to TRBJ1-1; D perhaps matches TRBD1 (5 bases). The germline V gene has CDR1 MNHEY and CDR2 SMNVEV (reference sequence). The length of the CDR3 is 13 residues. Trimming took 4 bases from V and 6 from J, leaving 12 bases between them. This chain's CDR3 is CASSSDKIAEAFF. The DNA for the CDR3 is TGTGCCAGCAGTTCGGACAAAATTGCTGAAGCTTTCTTT.

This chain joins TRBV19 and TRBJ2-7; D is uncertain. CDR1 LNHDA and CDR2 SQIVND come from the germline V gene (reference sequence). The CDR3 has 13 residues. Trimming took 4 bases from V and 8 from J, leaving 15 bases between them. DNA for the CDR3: TGTGCCAGTAGTACTTTTCCCGGCGGCCAGCAGTACTTC. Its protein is CASSTFPGGQQYF.

The CDR3 coding sequence is TGTGCCAGTATTTGGACAGGGATGACGACTGAAGCTTTCTTT. It translates to CASIWTGMTTEAFF. The rearrangement uses TRBV19 and TRBJ1-1; 8 positions agree with TRBD1. Germline loops: CDR1 LNHDA, CDR2 SQIVND (reference sequence). This CDR3 is built from 14 residues. V shed 7 bases and J 5 bases; nucleotides not matched to a gene: 9.

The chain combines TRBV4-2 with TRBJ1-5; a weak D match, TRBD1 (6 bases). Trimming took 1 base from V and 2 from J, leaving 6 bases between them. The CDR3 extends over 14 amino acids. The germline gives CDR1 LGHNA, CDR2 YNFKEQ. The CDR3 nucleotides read TGTGCCAGCAGCCAAGGACAGGGCAATCAGCCCCAGCATTTT. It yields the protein CASSQGQGNQPQHF.

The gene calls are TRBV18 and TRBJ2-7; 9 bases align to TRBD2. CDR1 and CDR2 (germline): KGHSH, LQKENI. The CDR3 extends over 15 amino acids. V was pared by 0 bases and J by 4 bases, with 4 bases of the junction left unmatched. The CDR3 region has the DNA TGTGCCAGCTCACCACCGACGCGGGGGGGGTACGAGCAGTACTTC. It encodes CASSPPTRGGYEQYF.

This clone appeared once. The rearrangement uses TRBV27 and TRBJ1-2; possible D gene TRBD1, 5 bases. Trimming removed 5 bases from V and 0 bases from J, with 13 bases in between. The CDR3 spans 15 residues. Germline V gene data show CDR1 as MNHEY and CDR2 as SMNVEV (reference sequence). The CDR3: CASSPRGGSNYGYTF. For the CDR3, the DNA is TGTGCCAGCAGTCCGCGGGGGGGGTCTAACTATGGCTACACCTTC.

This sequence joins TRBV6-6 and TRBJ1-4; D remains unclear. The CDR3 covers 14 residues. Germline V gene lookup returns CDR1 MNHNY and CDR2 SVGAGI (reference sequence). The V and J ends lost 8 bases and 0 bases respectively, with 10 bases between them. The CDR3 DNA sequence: TGTGCCAGCCAATACGGTGCAACTAATGAAAAACTGTTTTTT. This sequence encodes CASQYGATNEKLFF.

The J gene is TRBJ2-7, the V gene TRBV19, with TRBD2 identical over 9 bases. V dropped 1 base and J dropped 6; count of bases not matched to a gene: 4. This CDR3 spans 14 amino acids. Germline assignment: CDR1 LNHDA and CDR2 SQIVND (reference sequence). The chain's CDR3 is CASSIGGGASEQYF. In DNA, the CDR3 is TGTGCCAGTAGTATAGGCGGGGGGGCCTCCGAGCAGTACTTC. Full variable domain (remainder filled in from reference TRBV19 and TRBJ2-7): DGGITQSPKYLFRKEGQNVTLSCEQNLNHDAMYWYRQDPGQGLRLIYYSQIVNDFQKGDIAEGYSVSREKKESFPLTVTSAQKNPTAFYLCASSIGGGASEQYFGPGTRLTVT.

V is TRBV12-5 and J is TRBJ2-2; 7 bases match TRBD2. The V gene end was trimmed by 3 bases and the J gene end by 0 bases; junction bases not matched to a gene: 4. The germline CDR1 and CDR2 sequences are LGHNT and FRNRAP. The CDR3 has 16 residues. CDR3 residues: CASGFLGGANTGELFF. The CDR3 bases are TGTGCTAGTGGTTTCCTGGGGGGGGCGAACACCGGGGAGCTGTTTTTT. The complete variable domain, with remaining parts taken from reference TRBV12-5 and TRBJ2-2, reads DARVTQTPRHKVTEMGQEVTMRCQPILGHNTVFWYRQTMMQGLELLAYFRNRAPLDDSGMPKDRFSAEMPDATLATLKIQPSEPRDSAVYFCASGFLGGANTGELFFGEGSRLTVL.

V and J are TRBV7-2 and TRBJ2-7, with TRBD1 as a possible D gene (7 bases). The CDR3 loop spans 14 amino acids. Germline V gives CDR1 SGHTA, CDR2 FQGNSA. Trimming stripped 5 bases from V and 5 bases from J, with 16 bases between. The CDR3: CASSRQGGLNEQYF. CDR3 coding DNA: TGTGCCAGCAGCAGGCAGGGGGGCCTCAACGAGCAGTACTTC.

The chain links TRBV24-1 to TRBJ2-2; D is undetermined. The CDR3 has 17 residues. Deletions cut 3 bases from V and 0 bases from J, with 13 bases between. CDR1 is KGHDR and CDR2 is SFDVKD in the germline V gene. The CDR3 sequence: CATSDPGGQPNTGELFF. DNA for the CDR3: TGTGCCACCAGTGATCCAGGTGGGCAGCCGAACACCGGGGAGCTGTTTTTT.

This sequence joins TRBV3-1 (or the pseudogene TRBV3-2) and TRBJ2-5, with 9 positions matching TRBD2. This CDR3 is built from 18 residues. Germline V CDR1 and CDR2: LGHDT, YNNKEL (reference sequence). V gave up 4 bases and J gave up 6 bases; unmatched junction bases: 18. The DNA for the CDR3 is TGTGCCAGCAGCCGTCTCCCCATCGGTGCGGGGGGGCCGCAGACCCAGTACTTC. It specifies CASSRLPIGAGGPQTQYF.

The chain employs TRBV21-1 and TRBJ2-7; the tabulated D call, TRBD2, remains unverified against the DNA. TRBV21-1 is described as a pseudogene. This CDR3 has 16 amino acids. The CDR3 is CASSKGGSPSSYEQYF. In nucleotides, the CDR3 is TGTGCCAGCAGCAAAGGAGGCAGCCCGAGCTCCTACGAGCAGTACTTC.

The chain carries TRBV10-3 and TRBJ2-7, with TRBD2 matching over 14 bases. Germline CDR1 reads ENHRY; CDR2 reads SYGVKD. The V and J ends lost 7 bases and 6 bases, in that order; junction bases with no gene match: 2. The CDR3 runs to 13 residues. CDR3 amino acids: CAITGTSGGEQYF. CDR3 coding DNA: TGTGCCATCACCGGGACTAGCGGGGGCGAGCAGTACTTC.

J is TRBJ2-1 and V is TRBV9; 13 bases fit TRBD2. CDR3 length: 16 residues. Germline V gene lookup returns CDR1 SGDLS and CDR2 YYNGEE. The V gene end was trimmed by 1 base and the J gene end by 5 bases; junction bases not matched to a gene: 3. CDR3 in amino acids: CASSVSTSGGNNEQFF. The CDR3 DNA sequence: TGTGCCAGCAGCGTATCGACTAGCGGGGGGAACAATGAGCAGTTCTTC.

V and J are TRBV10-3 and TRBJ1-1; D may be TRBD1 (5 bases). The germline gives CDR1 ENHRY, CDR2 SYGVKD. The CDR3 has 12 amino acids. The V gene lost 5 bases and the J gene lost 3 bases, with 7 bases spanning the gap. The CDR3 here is CAISQGDTEAFF. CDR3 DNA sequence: TGTGCCATCAGTCAGGGCGACACTGAAGCTTTCTTT.

CDR3 residues: CASKAGGEETQYF. CDR3 in DNA: TGTGCCAGCAAGGCGGGGGGAGAAGAGACCCAGTACTTC. The gene calls are TRBV2 and TRBJ2-5; TRBD2 matches 8 bases. CDR3 length: 13 residues. CDR1 is SNHLY and CDR2 is FYNNEI in the germline V gene. The trim removed 7 bases at V and 3 bases at J, leaving 4 bases unmatched.

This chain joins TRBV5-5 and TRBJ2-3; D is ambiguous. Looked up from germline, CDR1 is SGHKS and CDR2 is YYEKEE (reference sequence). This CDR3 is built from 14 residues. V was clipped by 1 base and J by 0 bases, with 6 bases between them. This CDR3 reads CASSLPTSTDTQYF. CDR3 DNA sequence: TGTGCCAGCAGCTTGCCTACTAGCACAGATACGCAGTATTTT.

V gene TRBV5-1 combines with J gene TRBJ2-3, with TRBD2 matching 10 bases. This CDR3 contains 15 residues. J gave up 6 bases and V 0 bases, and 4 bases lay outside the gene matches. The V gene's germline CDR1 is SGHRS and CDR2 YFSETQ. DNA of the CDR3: TGCGCCAGCAGCTTGGTAGCGGGGGGAAAGGATACGCAGTATTTT. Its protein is CASSLVAGGKDTQYF. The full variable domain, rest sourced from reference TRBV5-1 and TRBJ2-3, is KAGVTQTPRYLIKTRGQQVTLSCSPISGHRSVSWYQQTPGQGLQFLFEYFSETQRNKGNFPGRFSGRQFSNSRSEMNVSTLELGDSALYLCASSLVAGGKDTQYFGPGTRLTVL.

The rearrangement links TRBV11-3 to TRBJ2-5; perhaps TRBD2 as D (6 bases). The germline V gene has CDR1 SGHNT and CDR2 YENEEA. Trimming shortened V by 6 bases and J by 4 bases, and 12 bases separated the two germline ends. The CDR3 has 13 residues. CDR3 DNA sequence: TGTGCCAGCAGGGAGGCGGGGTTAGAGACCCAGTACTTC. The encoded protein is CASREAGLETQYF.

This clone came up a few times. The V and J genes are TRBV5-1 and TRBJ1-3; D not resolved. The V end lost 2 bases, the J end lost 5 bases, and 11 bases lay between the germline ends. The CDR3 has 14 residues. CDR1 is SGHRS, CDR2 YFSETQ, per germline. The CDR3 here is CASSLGLARNTIYF. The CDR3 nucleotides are TGCGCCAGCAGCTTAGGTTTAGCCCGAAACACCATATATTTT.

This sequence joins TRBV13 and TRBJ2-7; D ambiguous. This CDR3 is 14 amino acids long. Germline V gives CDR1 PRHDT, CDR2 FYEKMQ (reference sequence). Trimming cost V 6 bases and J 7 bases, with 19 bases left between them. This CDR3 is CASSPGRLFEEQYF. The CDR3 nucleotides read TGTGCCAGCAGTCCCGGTCGGTTATTTGAGGAGCAGTACTTC.